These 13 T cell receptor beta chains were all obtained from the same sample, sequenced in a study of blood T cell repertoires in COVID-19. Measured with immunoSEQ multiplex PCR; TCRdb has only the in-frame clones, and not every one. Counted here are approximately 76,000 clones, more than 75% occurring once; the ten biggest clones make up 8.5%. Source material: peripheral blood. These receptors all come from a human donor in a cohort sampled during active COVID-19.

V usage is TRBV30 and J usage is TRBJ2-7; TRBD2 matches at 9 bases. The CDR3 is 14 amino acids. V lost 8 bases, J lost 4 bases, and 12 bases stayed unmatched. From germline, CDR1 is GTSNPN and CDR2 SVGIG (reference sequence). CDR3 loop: CAGYSGGLRYEQYF. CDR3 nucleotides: TGTGCCGGCTATAGCGGGGGCCTAAGGTACGAGCAGTACTTC.

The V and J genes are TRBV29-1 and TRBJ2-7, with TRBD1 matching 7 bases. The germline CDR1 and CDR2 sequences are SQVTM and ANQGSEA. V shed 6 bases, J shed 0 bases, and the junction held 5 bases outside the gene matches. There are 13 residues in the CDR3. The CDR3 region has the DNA TGCAGCGTAATGGACAGGTTCTCCTACGAGCAGTACTTC. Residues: CSVMDRFSYEQYF.

For the CDR3, the DNA is TGTGCCAGCAGCGGAGAACAGGGGAACACTGAAGCTTTCTTT. Its protein product is CASSGEQGNTEAFF. The genes are TRBV9 and TRBJ1-1; the D gene is possibly TRBD1 (6 bases). V was shortened by 3 bases and J by 1 base, with 10 bases between the two germline ends. Germline V lookup: CDR1 SGDLS, CDR2 YYNGEE. This CDR3 spans 14 amino acids.

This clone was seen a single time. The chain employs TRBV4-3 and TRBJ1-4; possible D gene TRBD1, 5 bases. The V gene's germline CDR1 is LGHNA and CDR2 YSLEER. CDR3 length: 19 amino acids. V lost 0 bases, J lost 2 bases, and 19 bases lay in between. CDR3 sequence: CASSQDIPHAGRTNEKLFF. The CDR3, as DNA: TGCGCCAGCAGCCAAGATATCCCCCACGCAGGGAGGACTAATGAAAAACTGTTTTTT.

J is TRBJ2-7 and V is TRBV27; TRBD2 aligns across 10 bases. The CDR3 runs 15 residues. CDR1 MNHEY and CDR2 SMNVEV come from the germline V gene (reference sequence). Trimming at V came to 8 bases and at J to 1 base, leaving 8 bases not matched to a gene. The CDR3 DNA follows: TGTGCCAGCGGAGAGCGGGGGGGACAATCCTACGAGCAGTACTTC. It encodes CASGERGGQSYEQYF.

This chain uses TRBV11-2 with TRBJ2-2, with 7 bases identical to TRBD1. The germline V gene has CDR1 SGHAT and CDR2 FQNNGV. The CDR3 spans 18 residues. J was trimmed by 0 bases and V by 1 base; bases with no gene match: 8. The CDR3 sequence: CASSLAGRGFANTGELFF. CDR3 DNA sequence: TGTGCCAGCAGCTTAGCGGGCAGGGGGTTCGCGAACACCGGGGAGCTGTTTTTT.

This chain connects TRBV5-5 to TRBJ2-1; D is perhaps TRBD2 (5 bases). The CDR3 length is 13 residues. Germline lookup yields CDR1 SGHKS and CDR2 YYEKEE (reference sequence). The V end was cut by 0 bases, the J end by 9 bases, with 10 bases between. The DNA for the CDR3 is TGTGCCAGCAGCTTGGCCTGGGCGGGTGAGCAGTTCTTC. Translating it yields CASSLAWAGEQFF.

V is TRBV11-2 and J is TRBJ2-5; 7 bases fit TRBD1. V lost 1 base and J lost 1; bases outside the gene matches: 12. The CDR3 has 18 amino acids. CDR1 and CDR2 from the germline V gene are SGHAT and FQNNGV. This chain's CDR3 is CASSLAWNLQGRQETQYF. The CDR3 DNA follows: TGTGCCAGCAGCTTAGCCTGGAACCTACAGGGGCGCCAAGAGACCCAGTACTTC.

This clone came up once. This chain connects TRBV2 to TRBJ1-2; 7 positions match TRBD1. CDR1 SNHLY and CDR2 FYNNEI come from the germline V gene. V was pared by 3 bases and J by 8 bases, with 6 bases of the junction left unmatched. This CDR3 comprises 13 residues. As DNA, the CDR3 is TGTGCCAGCAGTGATGGAGGGGGCGGAGGCTACACCTTC. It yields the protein CASSDGGGGGYTF. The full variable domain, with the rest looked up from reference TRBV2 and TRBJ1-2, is EPEVTQTPSHQVTQMGQEVILRCVPISNHLYFYWYRQILGQKVEFLVSFYNNEISEKSEIFDDQFSVERPDGSNFTLKIRSTKLEDSAMYFCASSDGGGGGYTFGSGTRLTVV.

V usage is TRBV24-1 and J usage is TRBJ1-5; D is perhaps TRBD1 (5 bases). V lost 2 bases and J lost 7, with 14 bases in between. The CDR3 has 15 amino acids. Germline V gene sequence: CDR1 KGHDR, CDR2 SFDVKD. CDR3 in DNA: TGTGCCACCAGTGATTCGGGCAGAAGGGGACAGCCCCAGCATTTT. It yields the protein CATSDSGRRGQPQHF.

The CDR3 here is CASSLGQGNYGYTF. CDR3 bases: TGTGCCAGCAGCTTGGGACAGGGAAACTATGGCTACACCTTC. The rearrangement links TRBV5-4 to TRBJ1-2, with TRBD1 matching over 7 bases. The V gene's germline CDR1 is SGHNT and CDR2 YYREEE (reference sequence). The CDR3 sequence is 14 residues long. V lost 0 bases and J lost 2; bases outside the gene matches: 1.

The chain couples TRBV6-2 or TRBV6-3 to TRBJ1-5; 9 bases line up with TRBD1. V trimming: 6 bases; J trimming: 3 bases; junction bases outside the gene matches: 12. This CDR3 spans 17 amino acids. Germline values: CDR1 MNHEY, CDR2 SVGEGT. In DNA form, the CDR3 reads TGTGCCAGCAGCCAACCCCGGGACAGGGCCCTCAATCAGCCCCAGCATTTT. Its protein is CASSQPRDRALNQPQHF.

CDR3 protein: CASSLPPGLAGGPVEQYF. CDR3 sequence (DNA): TGTGCCAGCAGCCTCCCCCCGGGACTAGCGGGGGGGCCGGTGGAGCAGTACTTC. The V and J genes are TRBV11-2 and TRBJ2-7, with TRBD2 identical over 16 bases. Germline CDR1 SGHAT, CDR2 FQNNGV. V trimming: 5 bases; J trimming: 7 bases; junction bases outside the gene matches: 14. This CDR3 region has 18 residues.